The rows below give T cell receptor beta chains drawn from one sample of a study of shared clonotypes between healthy human individuals. Profiling relied on immunoSEQ multiplex PCR, and the TCRdb table lists in-frame clones only, not all of them. This sample has some 2.1 million clones, with roughly 94% found just once. Input material: naive CD8+ T cells sorted from blood. The receptors shown here come from a man younger than 30 in good health. CDR3s include the opening cysteine and the closing phenylalanine or tryptophan. A D gene is named only where the DNA matches it firmly. Size tells how often a clone was seen (once, few, many) or the class of an expanded clone, and some rows leave it out.

clone_size: .
d_call: .
j_call: TRBJ2-5
v_call: TRBV11-2
cdr3_aa: CASSLGAGHGETQYF
cdr3_nt: TGTGCCAGCAGCTTAGGGGCAGGGCACGGGGAGACCCAGTACTTC

clone_size: .
d_call: TRBD1
j_call: TRBJ2-7
v_call: TRBV11-3
cdr3_aa: CASSPGQGAYEQYF
cdr3_nt: TGTGCCAGCAGCCCGGGACAGGGGGCCTACGAGCAGTACTTC

clone_size: .
d_call: .
j_call: TRBJ2-7
v_call: TRBV27
cdr3_aa: CASSLVGASVYEQYF
cdr3_nt: TGTGCCAGCAGTTTAGTAGGGGCGAGCGTCTACGAGCAGTACTTC

clone_size: .
d_call: TRBD2
j_call: TRBJ2-7
v_call: TRBV14
cdr3_aa: CASSQDLVIAGVGDEQYF
cdr3_nt: TGTGCCAGCAGCCAAGATCTTGTAATAGCGGGAGTAGGAGACGAGCAGTACTTC

clone_size: .
d_call: .
j_call: TRBJ2-1
v_call: TRBV11-2
cdr3_aa: CASSLGGQWDEQFF
cdr3_nt: TGTGCCAGCAGCTTAGGAGGGCAGTGGGATGAGCAGTTCTTC

clone_size: .
d_call: TRBD2
j_call: TRBJ2-5
v_call: TRBV7-9
cdr3_aa: CASSLTSALQETQYF
cdr3_nt: TGTGCCAGCAGCTTGACTAGCGCTCTACAAGAGACCCAGTACTTC

clone_size: .
d_call: .
j_call: TRBJ2-7
v_call: TRBV6-5
cdr3_aa: CASSYSDSYEQYF
cdr3_nt: TGTGCCAGCAGTTACTCAGACTCCTACGAGCAGTACTTC

clone_size: .
d_call: TRBD1
j_call: TRBJ2-1
v_call: TRBV28
cdr3_aa: CASSGTAFYNEQFF
cdr3_nt: TGTGCCAGTTCCGGGACAGCGTTTTACAATGAGCAGTTCTTC

clone_size: few
d_call: .
j_call: TRBJ1-5
v_call: TRBV28
cdr3_aa: CASSGGINQPQHF
cdr3_nt: TGTGCCAGCAGTGGGGGGATCAATCAGCCCCAGCATTTT

clone_size: .
d_call: TRBD2
j_call: TRBJ2-3
v_call: TRBV25-1
cdr3_aa: CASSGLANSDTQYF
cdr3_nt: TGTGCCAGCAGTGGACTAGCGAATTCAGATACGCAGTATTTT

clone_size: .
d_call: .
j_call: TRBJ1-3
v_call: TRBV4-1
cdr3_aa: CASSPWEAFSGNTIYF
cdr3_nt: TGCGCCAGCAGCCCCTGGGAGGCCTTCTCTGGAAACACCATATATTTT

clone_size: once
d_call: .
j_call: TRBJ1-3
v_call: TRBV18
cdr3_aa: CASSPAESGNTIYF
cdr3_nt: TGTGCCAGCTCACCGGCGGAGTCTGGAAACACCATATATTTT

clone_size: .
d_call: .
j_call: TRBJ2-1
v_call: TRBV7-9
cdr3_aa: CASSSPWGNEQFF
cdr3_nt: TGTGCCAGCAGCTCTCCTTGGGGAAATGAGCAGTTCTTC

clone_size: .
d_call: .
j_call: TRBJ2-5
v_call: TRBV28
cdr3_aa: CASSFGLGARQETQYF
cdr3_nt: TGTGCCAGCAGTTTCGGGTTGGGGGCCCGCCAAGAGACCCAGTACTTC

clone_size: .
d_call: .
j_call: TRBJ2-1
v_call: TRBV7-2
cdr3_aa: CASSLSWPNEQFF
cdr3_nt: TGTGCCAGCAGCTTATCTTGGCCCAATGAGCAGTTCTTC

clone_size: .
d_call: .
j_call: TRBJ1-2
v_call: TRBV28
cdr3_aa: CASSLRQAPNYGYTF
cdr3_nt: TGTGCCAGCAGTTTACGGCAGGCACCTAACTATGGCTACACCTTC

clone_size: .
d_call: .
j_call: TRBJ2-2
v_call: TRBV27
cdr3_aa: CASSRQETGELFF
cdr3_nt: TGTGCCAGCAGTCGCCAGGAAACCGGGGAGCTGTTTTTT

clone_size: few
d_call: TRBD1
j_call: TRBJ2-7
v_call: TRBV28
cdr3_aa: CASSPRQGATLAYEQYF
cdr3_nt: TGTGCCAGCAGTCCCCGACAGGGGGCGACATTAGCTTACGAGCAGTACTTC

clone_size: .
d_call: TRBD2
j_call: TRBJ2-3
v_call: TRBV12-5
cdr3_aa: CASGSGFSTDTQYF
cdr3_nt: TGTGCTAGCGGTAGCGGGTTTAGCACAGATACGCAGTATTTT

clone_size: .
d_call: .
j_call: TRBJ2-3
v_call: TRBV2
cdr3_aa: CASSEISSLTDTQYF
cdr3_nt: TGTGCCAGCAGTGAAATATCTAGTCTCACAGATACGCAGTATTTT